A selection of T cell receptor beta chains follows, all from one sample in a study of Graves' ophthalmopathy and Graves' hyperthyroidism. TCRdb processed the multiplex PCR reads anew with MiXCR; each CDR3 protein has one entry. This table has about 23,000 distinct CDR3 sequences, roughly 50% appearing once. The sample comprised peripheral blood. Receptors originate from an adult woman with stable Graves' hyperthyroidism. Each CDR3 is given with its conserved first and last residue. A D gene is named only where the DNA matches it firmly. Some rows mark clone size as missing; the rest say once, few, many or name a class of expanded clone.

TRBV4-2	NA	TRBJ2-1	NA	CASSRGELNEQFF	TGTGCCAGCAGCCGGGGAGAACTCAATGAGCAGTTCTTC
TRBV9	NA	TRBJ1-1	NA	CASSFEQGGNTEAFF	TGTGCCAGCAGCTTCGAACAGGGAGGGAACACTGAAGCTTTCTTT
TRBV5-6	NA	TRBJ2-5	NA	CASSLIGQGSIQYF	TGTGCCAGCAGCTTGATCGGCCAGGGGAGTATTCAGTACTTC
TRBV29-1	TRBD1	TRBJ2-1	NA	CSVEWDSNEQFF	TGCAGCGTTGAATGGGACAGCAATGAGCAGTTCTTC
TRBV2	TRBD2	TRBJ2-1	medium-sized	CASNDPWREGGNEQFF	TGTGCGAGCAACGATCCGTGGCGGGAGGGGGGCAATGAGCAGTTCTTC
TRBV28	TRBD1	TRBJ2-7	NA	CASSPGGVGEQYF	TGTGCCAGCAGTCCAGGGGGAGTTGGTGAGCAGTACTTC
TRBV20-1	NA	TRBJ2-7	NA	CSASLDGYEQYF	TGCAGTGCTTCGCTGGACGGCTACGAGCAGTACTTC
TRBV7-3	TRBD2	TRBJ2-2	NA	CASSRLATGELFF	TGTGCCAGCAGCCGACTAGCGACCGGGGAGCTGTTTTTT
TRBV7-3	NA	TRBJ1-1	NA	CASSPRGGITEAFF	TGTGCCAGCAGCCCTAGGGGGGGCATCACTGAAGCTTTCTTT
TRBV20-1	TRBD1	TRBJ2-7	medium-sized	CSARRGQGLYEQYF	TGCAGTGCTAGACGGGGACAGGGGTTGTACGAGCAGTACTTC
TRBV2	NA	TRBJ1-2	NA	CAGTSGYSYTF	TGTGCCGGTACGAGTGGCTATAGCTACACCTTC
TRBV11-2	NA	TRBJ1-5	NA	CASSSGYRPQHF	TGTGCCAGCAGCTCCGGGTATCGGCCCCAGCATTTT
TRBV2	TRBD2	TRBJ2-5	medium-sized	CASRQGLAKETQYF	TGTGCCAGCAGGCAAGGACTAGCGAAAGAGACCCAGTACTTC
TRBV6-5	TRBD2	TRBJ2-1	once	CASSYSGREGAKFF	TGTGCCAGCAGTTACTCGGGCAGGGAGGGAGCAAAGTTCTTC
TRBV14	NA	TRBJ1-2	NA	CASSQGVYGYTF	TGTGCCAGCAGCCAAGGGGTCTATGGATACACCTTC